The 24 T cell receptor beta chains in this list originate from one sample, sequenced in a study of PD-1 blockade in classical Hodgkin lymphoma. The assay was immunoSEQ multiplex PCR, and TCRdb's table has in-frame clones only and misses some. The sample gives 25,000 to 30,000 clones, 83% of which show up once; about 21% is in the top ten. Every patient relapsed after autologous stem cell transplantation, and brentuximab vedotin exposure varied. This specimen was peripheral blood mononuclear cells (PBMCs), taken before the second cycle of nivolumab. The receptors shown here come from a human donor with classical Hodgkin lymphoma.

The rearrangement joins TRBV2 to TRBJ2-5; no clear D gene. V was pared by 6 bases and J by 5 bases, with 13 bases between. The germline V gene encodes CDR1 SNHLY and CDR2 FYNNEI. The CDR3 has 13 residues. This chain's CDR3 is CASRIDLGETQYF. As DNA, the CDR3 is TGTGCCAGCAGGATAGATCTAGGGGAGACCCAGTACTTC.

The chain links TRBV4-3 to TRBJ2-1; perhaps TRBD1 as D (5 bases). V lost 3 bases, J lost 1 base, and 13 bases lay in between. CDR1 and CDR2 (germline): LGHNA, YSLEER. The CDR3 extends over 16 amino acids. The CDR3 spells CASSHARQPSYNEQFF. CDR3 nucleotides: TGCGCCAGCAGCCACGCCCGACAGCCTTCCTACAATGAGCAGTTCTTC.

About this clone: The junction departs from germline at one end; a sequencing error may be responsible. CDR3 nucleotides: TGTGCCAGCAGCCAAGATAAACGGGACAGGGAGTTT. As protein: CASSQDKRDREF. The V call is TRBV14, the J call TRBJ1-1; 9 nucleotides match TRBD1. This CDR3 is 12 amino acids long. Germline CDR1 SGHDN, CDR2 FVKESK. Complete variable domain (other parts from reference TRBV14 and TRBJ1-1): EAGVTQFPSHSVIEKGQTVTLRCDPISGHDNLYWYRRVMGKEIKFLLHFVKESKQDESGMPNNRFLAERTGGTYSTLKVQPAELEDSGVYFCASSQDKRDREFGQGTRLTVV.

CDR3 sequence (DNA): TGCAGCGGACTACAGGGGCAGACCCAGTACTTC. Translation gives CSGLQGQTQYF. The chain recombines TRBV29-1 with TRBJ2-5; TRBD1 matches at 7 bases. CDR1 is SQVTM and CDR2 is ANQGSEA in the germline V gene. V was clipped by 7 bases and J by 6 bases; unmatched bases: 5. The CDR3 has 11 residues.

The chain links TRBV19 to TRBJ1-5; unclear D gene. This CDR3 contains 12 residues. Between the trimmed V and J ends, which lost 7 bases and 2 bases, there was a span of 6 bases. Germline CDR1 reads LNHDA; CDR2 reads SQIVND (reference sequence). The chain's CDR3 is CASNVGNQPQHF. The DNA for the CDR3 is TGTGCCAGTAATGTGGGCAATCAGCCCCAGCATTTT.

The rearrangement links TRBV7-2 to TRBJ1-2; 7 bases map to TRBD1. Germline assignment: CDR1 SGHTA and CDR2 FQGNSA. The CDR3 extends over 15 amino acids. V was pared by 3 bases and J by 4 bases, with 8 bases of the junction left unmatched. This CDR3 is CASSLQDRPIYGYTF. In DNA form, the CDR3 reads TGTGCCAGCAGCTTGCAGGACAGGCCAATCTATGGCTACACCTTC.

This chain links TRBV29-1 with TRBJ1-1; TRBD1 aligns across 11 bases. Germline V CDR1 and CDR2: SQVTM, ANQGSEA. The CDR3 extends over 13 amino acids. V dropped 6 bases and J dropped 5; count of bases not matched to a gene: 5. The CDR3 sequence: CSVGGTGGTEAFF. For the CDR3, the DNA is TGCAGCGTCGGGGGGACAGGGGGAACTGAAGCTTTCTTT.

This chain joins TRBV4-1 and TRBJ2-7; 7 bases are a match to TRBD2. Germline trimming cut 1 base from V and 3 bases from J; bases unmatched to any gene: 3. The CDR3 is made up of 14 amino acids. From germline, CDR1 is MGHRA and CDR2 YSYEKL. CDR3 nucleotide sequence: TGCGCCAGCAGCCAAGGGAGCGGGAACTACGAGCAGTACTTC. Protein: CASSQGSGNYEQYF.

The CDR3 sequence is CASSPTGRNEQFF. The CDR3 DNA reads TGCGCCAGCAGCCCCACCGGGCGGAATGAGCAGTTCTTC. The genes are TRBV4-3 and TRBJ2-1, with D unclear. This CDR3 region has 13 residues. The germline CDR1 and CDR2 sequences are LGHNA and YSLEER. Trimming removed 4 bases at V and 7 bases at J, with 11 bases between.

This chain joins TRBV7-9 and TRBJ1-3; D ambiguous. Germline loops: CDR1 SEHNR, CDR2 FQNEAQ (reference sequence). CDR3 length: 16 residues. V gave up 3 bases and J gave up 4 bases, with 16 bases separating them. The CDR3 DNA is TGTGCCAGCAGCTTGGAACGGCCGGGGAGCGGAAACACCATATATTTT. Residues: CASSLERPGSGNTIYF. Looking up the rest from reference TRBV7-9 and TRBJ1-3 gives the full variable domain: DTGVSQNPRHKITKRGQNVTFRCDPISEHNRLYWYRQTLGQGPEFLTYFQNEAQLEKSRLLSDRFSAERPKGSFSTLEIQRTEQGDSAMYLCASSLERPGSGNTIYFGEGSWLTVV.

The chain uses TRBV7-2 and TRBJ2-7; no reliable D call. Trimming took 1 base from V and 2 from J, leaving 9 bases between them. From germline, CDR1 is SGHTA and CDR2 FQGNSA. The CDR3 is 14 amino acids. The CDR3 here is CASSLDSQAYEQYV. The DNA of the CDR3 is TGTGCCAGCAGCTTAGATTCCCAGGCCTACGAGCAGTACGTC.

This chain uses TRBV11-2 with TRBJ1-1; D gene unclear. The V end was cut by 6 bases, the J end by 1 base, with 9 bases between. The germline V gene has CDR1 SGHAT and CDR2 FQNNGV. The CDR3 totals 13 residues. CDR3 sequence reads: CASSFTANTEAFF. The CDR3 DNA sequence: TGTGCCAGCAGTTTTACAGCGAACACTGAAGCTTTCTTT.

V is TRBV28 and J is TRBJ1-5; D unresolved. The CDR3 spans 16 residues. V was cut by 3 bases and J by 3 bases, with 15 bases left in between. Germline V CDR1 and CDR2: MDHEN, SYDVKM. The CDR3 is CASSFGRGRYNQPQHF. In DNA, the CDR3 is TGTGCCAGCAGTTTCGGTCGCGGGCGGTACAATCAGCCCCAGCATTTT.

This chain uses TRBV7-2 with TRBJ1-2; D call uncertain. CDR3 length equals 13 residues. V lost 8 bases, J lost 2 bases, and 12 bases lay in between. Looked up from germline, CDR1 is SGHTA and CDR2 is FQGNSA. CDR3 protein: CASLEQPNYGYTF. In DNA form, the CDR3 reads TGTGCCAGCCTAGAACAGCCCAACTATGGCTACACCTTC. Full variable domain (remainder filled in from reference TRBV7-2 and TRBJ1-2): GAGVSQSPSNKVTEKGKDVELRCDPISGHTALYWYRQSLGQGLEFLIYFQGNSAPDKSGLPSDRFSAERTGGSVSTLTIQRTQQEDSAVYLCASLEQPNYGYTFGSGTRLTVV.

CDR3 nucleotide sequence: TGTGCCAGCAGCTTAGTTGGGGGAATCTCTGGAAACACCATATATTTT. This translates into CASSLVGGISGNTIYF. The gene calls are TRBV7-8 and TRBJ1-3, with D possibly being TRBD1 (5 bases). The CDR3 covers 16 residues. From germline, CDR1 is SGHVS and CDR2 FQNEAQ. Trimming cost V 1 base and J 0 bases, with 10 bases left between them.

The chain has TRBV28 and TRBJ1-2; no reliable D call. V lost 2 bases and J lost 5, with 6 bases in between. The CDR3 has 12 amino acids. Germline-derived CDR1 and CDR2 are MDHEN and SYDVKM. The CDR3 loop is CASSLREYGYTF. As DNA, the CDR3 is TGTGCCAGCAGTTTACGGGAGTATGGCTACACCTTC.

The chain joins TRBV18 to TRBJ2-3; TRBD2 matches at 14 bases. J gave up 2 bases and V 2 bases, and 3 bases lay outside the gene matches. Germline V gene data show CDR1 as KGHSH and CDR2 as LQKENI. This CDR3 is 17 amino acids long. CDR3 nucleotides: TGTGCCAGCTCACCAAGACTAGCGGGAGGGATCACAGATACGCAGTATTTT. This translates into CASSPRLAGGITDTQYF.

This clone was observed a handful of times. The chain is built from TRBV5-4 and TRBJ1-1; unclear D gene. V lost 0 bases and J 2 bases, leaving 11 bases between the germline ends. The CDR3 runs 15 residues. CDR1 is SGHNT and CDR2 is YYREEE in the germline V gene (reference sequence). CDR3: CASSLGSAPNTEAFF. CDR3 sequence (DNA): TGTGCCAGCAGCTTGGGATCGGCCCCAAACACTGAAGCTTTCTTT.

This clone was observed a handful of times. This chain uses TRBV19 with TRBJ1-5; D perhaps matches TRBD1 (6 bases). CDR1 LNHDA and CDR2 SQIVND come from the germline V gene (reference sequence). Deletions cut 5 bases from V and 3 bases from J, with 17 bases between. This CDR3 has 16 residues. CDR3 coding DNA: TGTGCCAGTAGTTCCAACCGGGACAATCACAATCAGCCCCAGCATTTT. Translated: CASSSNRDNHNQPQHF. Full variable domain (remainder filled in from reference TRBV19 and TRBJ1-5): DGGITQSPKYLFRKEGQNVTLSCEQNLNHDAMYWYRQDPGQGLRLIYYSQIVNDFQKGDIAEGYSVSREKKESFPLTVTSAQKNPTAFYLCASSSNRDNHNQPQHFGDGTRLSIL.

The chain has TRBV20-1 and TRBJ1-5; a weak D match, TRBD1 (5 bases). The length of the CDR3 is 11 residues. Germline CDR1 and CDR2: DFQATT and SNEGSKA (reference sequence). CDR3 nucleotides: TGCAGCGGGGGGGGAAGTCAGCCCCAGCATTTT. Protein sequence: CSGGGSQPQHF.

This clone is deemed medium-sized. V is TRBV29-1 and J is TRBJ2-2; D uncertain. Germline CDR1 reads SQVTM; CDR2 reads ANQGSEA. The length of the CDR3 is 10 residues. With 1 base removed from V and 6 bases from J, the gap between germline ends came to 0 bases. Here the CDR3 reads CSVEAGELFF. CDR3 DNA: TGCAGCGTTGAAGCCGGGGAGCTGTTTTTT.

Written as DNA, the CDR3 is TGTGCCAGCAGCCAAGTTAGGGGTTCCTACGAGCAGTACTTC. It encodes CASSQVRGSYEQYF. The gene calls are TRBV4-2 and TRBJ2-7, with D tentatively TRBD1 (5 bases). The germline V gene has CDR1 LGHNA and CDR2 YNFKEQ. Trimming cost V 1 base and J 1 base, with 8 bases left between them. The CDR3 is 14 amino acids.

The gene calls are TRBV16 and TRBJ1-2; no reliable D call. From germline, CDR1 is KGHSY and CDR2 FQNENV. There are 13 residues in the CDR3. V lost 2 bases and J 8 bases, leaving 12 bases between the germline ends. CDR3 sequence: CASSQGVRQGYTF. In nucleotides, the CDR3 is TGTGCCAGCAGCCAAGGGGTCAGGCAGGGCTACACCTTC.

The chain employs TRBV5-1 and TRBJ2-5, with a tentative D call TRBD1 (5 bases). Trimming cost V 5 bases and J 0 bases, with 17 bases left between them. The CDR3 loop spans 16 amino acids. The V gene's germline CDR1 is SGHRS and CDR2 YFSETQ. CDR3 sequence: CASRAGYGSYQETQYF. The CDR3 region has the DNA TGCGCCAGCAGGGCAGGGTACGGATCGTACCAAGAGACCCAGTACTTC.